This TCR beta chain was identified during a study of cytomegalovirus exposure and HLA in healthy donors. Study as a whole: Later, an analysis reported that the 130 or so validation repertoires had used the same platform as the roughly 680 first-cohort repertoires.

Study results and limitations: Many donors carried some public TCRs, although rarity characterized most TCR sequences.

Generated by immunoSEQ multiplex PCR, the TCRdb table keeps only in-frame clones and is missing some. The table has more than 100,000 clones, 70% to 90% seen once. Concerning this clone: Its target is unknown.

Trimming removed 2 bases from V and 0 bases from J, with 8 bases in between. Germline V gene sequence: CDR1 SGHTA, CDR2 FQGNSA. The CDR3 is made up of 15 amino acids. The receptor comes from a woman aged 18 to 35 in good health and CMV-seropositive. Source material: PBMCs. The chain recombines TRBV7-2 with TRBJ1-3, with D unclear. CDR3 nucleotides: TGTGCCAGCAGCTTAATCGGAGACTCTGGAAACACCATATATTTT. It is translated as CASSLIGDSGNTIYF. The full variable domain, rest sourced from reference TRBV7-2 and TRBJ1-3, is GAGVSQSPSNKVTEKGKDVELRCDPISGHTALYWYRQSLGQGLEFLIYFQGNSAPDKSGLPSDRFSAERTGGSVSTLTIQRTQQEDSAVYLCASSLIGDSGNTIYFGEGSWLTVV.